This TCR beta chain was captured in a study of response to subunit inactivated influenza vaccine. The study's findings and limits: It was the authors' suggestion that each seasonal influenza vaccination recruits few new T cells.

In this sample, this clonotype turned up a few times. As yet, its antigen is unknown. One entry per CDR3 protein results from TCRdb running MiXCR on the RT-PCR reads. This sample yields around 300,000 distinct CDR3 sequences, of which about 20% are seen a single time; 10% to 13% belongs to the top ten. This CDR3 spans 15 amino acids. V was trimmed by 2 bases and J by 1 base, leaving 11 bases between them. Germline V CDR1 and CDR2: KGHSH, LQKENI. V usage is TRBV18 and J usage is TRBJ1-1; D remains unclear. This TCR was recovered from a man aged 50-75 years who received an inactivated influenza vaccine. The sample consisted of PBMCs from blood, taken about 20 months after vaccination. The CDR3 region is CASSPSRDPNTEAFF. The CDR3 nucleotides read TGTGCCAGCTCACCATCCAGAGACCCGAACACTGAAGCTTTCTTT.